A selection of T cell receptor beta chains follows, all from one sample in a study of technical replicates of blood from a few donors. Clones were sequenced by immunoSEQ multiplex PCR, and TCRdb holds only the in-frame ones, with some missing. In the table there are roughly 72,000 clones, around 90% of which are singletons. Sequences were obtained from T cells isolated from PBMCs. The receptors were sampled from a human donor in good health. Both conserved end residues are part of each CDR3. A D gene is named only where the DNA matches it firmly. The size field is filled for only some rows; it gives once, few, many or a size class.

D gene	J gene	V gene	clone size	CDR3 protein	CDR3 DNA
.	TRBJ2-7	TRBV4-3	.	CASSLGGSYEQYF	TGCGCCAGCAGCCTAGGCGGATCCTACGAGCAGTACTTC
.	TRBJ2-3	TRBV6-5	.	CASRRGGDTQYF	TGTGCCAGCAGACGAGGGGGAGATACGCAGTATTTT
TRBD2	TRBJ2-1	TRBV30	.	CAWRGTSGSSYNEQFF	TGTGCCTGGAGGGGGACTAGCGGGAGCTCCTACAATGAGCAGTTCTTC
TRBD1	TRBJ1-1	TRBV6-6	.	CASSYGTDTEAFF	TGTGCCAGCAGTTACGGGACAGACACTGAAGCTTTCTTT
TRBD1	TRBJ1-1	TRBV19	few	CASSIDATAGTGRSEAFF	TGTGCCAGTAGTATAGATGCCACCGCCGGGACAGGGAGGTCTGAAGCTTTCTTT
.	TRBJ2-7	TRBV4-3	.	CASSQEAEGLYEQYF	TGCGCCAGCAGCCAAGAGGCGGAGGGACTCTACGAGCAGTACTTC
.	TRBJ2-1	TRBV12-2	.	CASRFSGHWEQFF	TGTGCAAGTCGCTTCTCGGGACATTGGGAGCAGTTCTTC
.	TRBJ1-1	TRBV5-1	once	CASRVKGADTEAFF	TGCGCCAGCAGAGTTAAAGGGGCAGACACTGAAGCTTTCTTT
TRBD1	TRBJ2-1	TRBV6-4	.	CASSGTGYNEQFF	TGTGCCAGCAGTGGGACAGGGTACAATGAGCAGTTCTTC
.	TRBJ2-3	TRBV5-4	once	CASSLGPSTDTQYF	TGTGCCAGCAGCTTGGGTCCTAGCACAGATACGCAGTATTTT
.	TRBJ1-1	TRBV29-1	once	CSVVGSGGKMNTEAFF	TGCAGCGTTGTAGGTTCGGGGGGCAAGATGAACACTGAAGCTTTCTTT
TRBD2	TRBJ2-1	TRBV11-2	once	CASSNLAGGFNEQFF	TGTGCCAGCAGCAATCTAGCGGGAGGGTTCAATGAGCAGTTCTTC
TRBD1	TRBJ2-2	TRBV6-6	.	CASSHSTGSGLFF	TGTGCCAGCAGCCACTCGACAGGGTCGGGTCTGTTTTTT
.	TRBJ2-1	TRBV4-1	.	CASSQDPRGSYNEQFF	TGCGCCAGCAGCCAAGATCCCCGGGGCTCCTACAATGAGCAGTTCTTC
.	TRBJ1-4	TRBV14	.	CASSPGHNEKLFF	TGTGCCAGCAGCCCGGGACACAATGAAAAACTGTTTTTT
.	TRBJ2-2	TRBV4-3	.	CASSRGQYTGELFF	TGCGCCAGCAGCCGCGGACAGTACACCGGGGAGCTGTTTTTT
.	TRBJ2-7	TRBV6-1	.	CASSEGHPYEQYF	TGTGCCAGCAGTGAGGGCCATCCCTACGAGCAGTACTTC
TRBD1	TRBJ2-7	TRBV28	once	CVTGTGTTYEQYF	TGCGTTACCGGGACAGGGACAACCTACGAGCAGTACTTC
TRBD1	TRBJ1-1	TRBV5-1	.	CASMIQGGTEAFF	TGCGCCAGCATGATACAGGGGGGGACTGAAGCTTTCTTT
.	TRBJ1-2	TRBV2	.	CASSEAVGDYGYTF	TGTGCCAGCAGTGAAGCGGTAGGGGACTATGGCTACACCTTC
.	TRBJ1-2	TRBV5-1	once	CASSLERGTYGYTF	TGCGCCAGCAGCTTGGAACGGGGAACCTATGGCTACACCTTC
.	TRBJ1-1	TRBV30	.	CAWSYRKNTEAFF	TGTGCCTGGAGCTACAGGAAGAACACTGAAGCTTTCTTT
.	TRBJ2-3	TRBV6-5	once	CASSNRVDHTQYF	TGTGCCAGCAGTAACAGGGTAGATCATACGCAGTATTTT
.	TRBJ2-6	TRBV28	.	CASSFRDKLSGANVLTF	TGTGCCAGCAGTTTCCGGGACAAACTCTCTGGGGCCAACGTCCTGACTTTC
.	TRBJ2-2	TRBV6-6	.	CASSAGQGVGELFF	TGTGCCAGCAGCGCCGGCCAGGGCGTCGGGGAGCTGTTTTTT
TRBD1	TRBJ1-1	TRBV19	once	CASRRQGADTEAFF	TGTGCCAGTAGGCGACAGGGGGCGGACACTGAAGCTTTCTTT
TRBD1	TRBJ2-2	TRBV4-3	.	CASSQAGTGKFAGELFF	TGCGCCAGCAGCCAGGCCGGGACAGGGAAGTTCGCCGGGGAGCTGTTTTTT
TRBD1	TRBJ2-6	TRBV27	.	CASSEGASGANVLTF	TGTGCCAGCAGTGAGGGGGCATCTGGGGCCAACGTCCTGACTTTC
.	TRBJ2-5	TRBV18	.	CASSPTGSQETQYF	TGTGCCAGCTCCCCTACAGGGTCACAAGAGACCCAGTACTTC
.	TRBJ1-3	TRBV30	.	CAWSREEVGNTIYF	TGTGCCTGGAGTCGCGAGGAGGTAGGAAACACCATATATTTT
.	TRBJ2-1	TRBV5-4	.	CASSLISYYNEQFF	TGTGCCAGCAGCCTGATTAGCTACTACAATGAGCAGTTCTTC
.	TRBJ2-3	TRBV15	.	CATSRGKFSEADTQYF	TGTGCCACCAGCAGAGGGAAGTTTAGCGAGGCAGATACGCAGTATTTT
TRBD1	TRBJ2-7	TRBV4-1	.	CASSGQGYEQYF	TGCGCCAGCAGCGGACAGGGTTACGAGCAGTACTTC
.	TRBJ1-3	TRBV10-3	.	CASSLQGSGNTIYF	TGTGCCTCAAGCCTACAGGGCTCTGGAAACACCATATATTTT
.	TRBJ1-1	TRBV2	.	CASSELGAAFF	TGTGCCAGCAGTGAATTGGGGGCGGCTTTCTTT
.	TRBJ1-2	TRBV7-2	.	CASSLQGTVNYGYTF	TGTGCCAGCAGCTTACAGGGCACCGTTAACTATGGCTACACCTTC
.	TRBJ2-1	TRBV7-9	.	CASSGGTWSTSYNEQFF	TGTGCCAGCAGCGGCGGGACCTGGTCGACCTCCTACAATGAGCAGTTCTTC
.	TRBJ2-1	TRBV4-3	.	CASSQEGNSYNEQFF	TGCGCCAGCAGCCAAGAGGGCAACTCCTACAATGAGCAGTTCTTC
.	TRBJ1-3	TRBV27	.	CASSLYSGGRNTIYF	TGTGCCAGCAGTTTATACTCAGGAGGCCGAAACACCATATATTTT
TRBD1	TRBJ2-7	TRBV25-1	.	CASSWTGDYEQYF	TGTGCCAGCAGCTGGACAGGGGACTACGAGCAGTACTTC
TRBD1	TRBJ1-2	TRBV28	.	CASSLSGTGAFFGGYTF	TGTGCCAGCAGTCTATCCGGGACAGGGGCGTTTTTCGGTGGCTACACCTTC
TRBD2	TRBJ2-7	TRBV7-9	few	CASSFGLAIDEQYF	TGTGCCAGCAGCTTTGGACTAGCGATCGACGAGCAGTACTTC
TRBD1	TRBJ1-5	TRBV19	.	CASSIVLDRGSQPQHF	TGTGCCAGTAGTATAGTCCTGGACAGGGGCAGCCAGCCCCAGCATTTT
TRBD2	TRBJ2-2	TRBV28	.	CASHGGRATGELFF	TGTGCCAGCCATGGCGGGAGGGCCACCGGGGAGCTGTTTTTT